The rows below give T cell receptor beta chains drawn from one sample of a study of response to subunit inactivated influenza vaccine. Each CDR3 protein gets one entry after TCRdb re-called the RT-PCR reads with MiXCR. The data show more than 250,000 distinct CDR3 sequences, about a fifth seen once. The material sequenced was PBMCs from blood, taken less than 22 months after vaccination. The receptors shown here come from a man aged 50-75 years who received an inactivated influenza vaccine. Each CDR3 is given with its conserved first and last residue. The D gene is left open where the match is weak. Where a row states a size, it is once, few, many or the class of an expanded clone; other rows omit it.

v_call	d_call	clone_size	j_call	cdr3_aa	cdr3_nt
TRBV4-2	TRBD1	many	TRBJ1-1	CASSPGQGLMNTEAFF	TGTGCCAGCAGCCCTGGACAGGGCTTAATGAACACTGAAGCTTTCTTT
TRBV9	NA	few	TRBJ2-3	CASSVVGYPSSTDTQYF	TGTGCCAGCAGCGTAGTGGGGTACCCGAGTAGCACAGATACGCAGTATTTT
TRBV28	NA	NA	TRBJ1-1	CASSFYTNTEAFF	TGTGCCAGCAGTTTTTACACGAACACTGAAGCTTTCTTT
TRBV14	TRBD1	NA	TRBJ1-1	CASSLTGAGNTEAFF	TGTGCCAGCAGCCTGACAGGGGCTGGGAACACTGAAGCTTTCTTT
TRBV7-2	NA	many	TRBJ1-3	CASSPGPSGNTIYF	TGTGCCAGCAGCCCCGGGCCCTCTGGAAACACCATATATTTT
TRBV5-1	TRBD1	NA	TRBJ1-4	CASSPDRLSEKLFF	TGCGCCAGCAGCCCGGACAGGCTAAGTGAAAAACTGTTTTTT
TRBV6-6	NA	few	TRBJ2-7	CASSYSGEYEQYF	TGTGCCAGCAGTTATTCTGGCGAGTACGAGCAGTACTTC
TRBV6-5	NA	few	TRBJ2-2	CASSYYPSPGELFF	TGTGCCAGCAGTTACTACCCTAGTCCCGGGGAGCTGTTTTTT
TRBV7-9	NA	NA	TRBJ2-5	CASSSRIGSGPQETQYF	TGTGCCAGCAGCTCGAGAATCGGTAGCGGTCCGCAAGAGACCCAGTACTTC
TRBV28	TRBD2	once	TRBJ2-2	CASSLAGLAGAPGELFF	TGTGCCAGCAGTTTGGCGGGACTAGCGGGGGCCCCCGGGGAGCTGTTTTTT
TRBV11-3	TRBD2	NA	TRBJ2-1	CASSSRGGTSSYNEQFF	TGTGCCAGCAGCTCCCGGGGTGGGACTAGCTCCTACAATGAGCAGTTCTTC
TRBV7-8	NA	few	TRBJ1-3	CASSPGPAGAGNTIYF	TGTGCCAGCAGCCCGGGACCGGCTGGGGCTGGAAACACCATATATTTT
TRBV2	TRBD1	NA	TRBJ1-2	CASSEALVRGGYGYTF	TGTGCCAGCAGTGAAGCGCTTGTCAGGGGGGGCTATGGCTACACCTTC
TRBV4-1	TRBD1	NA	TRBJ2-7	CASSGLPGTGSYEQYF	TGCGCCAGCAGCGGGCTGCCGGGGACAGGGTCCTACGAGCAGTACTTC
TRBV9	TRBD1	NA	TRBJ1-4	CASSVGTGGAGKLFF	TGTGCCAGCAGCGTAGGGACAGGGGGCGCCGGAAAACTGTTTTTT
TRBV20-1	TRBD2	few	TRBJ2-3	CSAPVIGGGAPDTQYF	TGCAGTGCCCCGGTTATTGGCGGGGGGGCCCCAGATACGCAGTATTTT
TRBV24-1	NA	NA	TRBJ2-6	CATGGKYSGANVLTF	TGTGCCACTGGGGGGAAGTACTCTGGGGCCAACGTCCTGACTTTC
TRBV20-1	TRBD2	few	TRBJ2-1	CSVSSGRYNEQFF	TGCAGTGTCTCTAGCGGGAGGTACAATGAGCAGTTCTTC
TRBV4-3	TRBD2	NA	TRBJ2-7	CASSQVLAGEGYEQYF	TGCGCCAGCAGCCAAGTCTTAGCGGGAGAGGGCTACGAGCAGTACTTC
TRBV20-1	NA	few	TRBJ1-2	CSARGQLYGYTF	TGCAGTGCTAGAGGCCAATTATATGGCTACACCTTC
TRBV4-1	NA	NA	TRBJ1-3	CASSQTATGNTIYF	TGCGCCAGCAGCCAAACCGCGACTGGAAACACCATATATTTT
TRBV30	TRBD1	many	TRBJ1-5	CAWTSNRGYQPQHF	TGTGCCTGGACCTCAAACAGGGGGTATCAGCCCCAGCATTTT
TRBV5-1	NA	NA	TRBJ2-7	CASSSGLAYEQYF	TGCGCCAGCAGCTCGGGACTGGCCTACGAGCAGTACTTC
TRBV29-1	TRBD2	few	TRBJ2-3	CSVGLAGVGGTDTQYF	TGCAGCGTGGGACTAGCGGGAGTCGGAGGCACAGATACGCAGTATTTT
TRBV5-1	TRBD1	many	TRBJ2-3	CASSPRMTGVFADTQYF	TGCGCCAGCAGCCCAAGAATGACAGGGGTGTTTGCAGATACGCAGTATTTT
TRBV5-1	NA	few	TRBJ1-1	CASSGLTGSTEAFF	TGCGCCAGCAGCGGCCTTACAGGGAGCACTGAAGCTTTCTTT
TRBV6-2/TRBV6-3	TRBD1	NA	TRBJ2-3	CASRRDRRGTQYF	TGTGCCAGCAGACGGGACAGGCGGGGAACGCAGTATTTT
TRBV7-6	NA	NA	TRBJ1-5	CASSLEARGAGQPQHF	TGTGCCAGCAGCTTAGAGGCTAGGGGGGCCGGTCAGCCCCAGCATTTT
TRBV4-3	NA	few	TRBJ1-6	CASSQENWAESPLHF	TGCGCCAGCAGCCAAGAGAATTGGGCGGAATCACCCCTCCACTTT
TRBV12-3/TRBV12-4	TRBD1	NA	TRBJ1-2	CASTPAGQGYGYTF	TGTGCCAGCACCCCCGCGGGACAGGGGTATGGCTACACCTTC
TRBV12-3/TRBV12-4	NA	NA	TRBJ2-4	CASRLGTKNIQYF	TGTGCCAGCAGGCTCGGGACGAAAAACATTCAGTACTTC
TRBV24-1	TRBD1	few	TRBJ2-5	CATSDPPGQGSQETQYF	TGTGCCACCAGTGATCCTCCGGGACAGGGTAGTCAAGAGACCCAGTACTTC
TRBV7-2	NA	NA	TRBJ1-6	CASSLRQVVDNSPLHF	TGTGCCAGCAGCTTACGTCAGGTGGTGGATAATTCACCCCTCCACTTT
TRBV11-2	TRBD1	NA	TRBJ2-5	CASSSSTGGETQYF	TGTGCCAGCAGCTCGTCGACAGGGGGGGAGACCCAGTACTTC
TRBV7-2	TRBD1	many	TRBJ1-1	CASIQNTYRGSDTEAFF	TGTGCCAGCATCCAAAATACGTACAGGGGGTCGGACACTGAAGCTTTCTTT
TRBV7-9	NA	NA	TRBJ1-2	CASSLEVGGYGYTF	TGTGCCAGCAGCTTAGAAGTTGGGGGGTATGGCTACACCTTC
TRBV28	TRBD1	few	TRBJ1-1	CASSSPSTGLGTEAFF	TGTGCCAGCAGCTCACCGTCGACAGGGTTGGGCACTGAAGCTTTCTTT
TRBV29-1	NA	NA	TRBJ2-7	CSVGTVSSYEQYF	TGCAGCGTTGGGACGGTAAGCTCCTACGAGCAGTACTTC
TRBV12-3/TRBV12-4	NA	NA	TRBJ2-1	CASSLPLAINEQFF	TGTGCCAGCAGTTTGCCGCTAGCTATCAATGAGCAGTTCTTC
TRBV6-1	NA	NA	TRBJ2-1	CASRFRDTYNEQFF	TGTGCCAGCAGATTCCGGGACACCTACAATGAGCAGTTCTTC
TRBV11-2	NA	many	TRBJ1-5	CASSWGTEQPQHF	TGTGCCAGCAGCTGGGGGACCGAACAGCCCCAGCATTTT
TRBV7-6	NA	NA	TRBJ2-7	CASKGLDYEQYF	TGTGCCAGCAAGGGACTCGACTACGAGCAGTACTTC
TRBV12-3/TRBV12-4	NA	many	TRBJ1-5	CASRDLGRINQPQHF	TGTGCCAGCAGGGACCTAGGGCGGATTAATCAGCCCCAGCATTTT
TRBV29-1	NA	NA	TRBJ2-1	CSVEFTDVYSHNEQFF	TGCAGCGTTGAATTTACGGACGTATATTCCCACAATGAGCAGTTCTTC
TRBV12-3/TRBV12-4	NA	many	TRBJ2-2	CASRYTGELFF	TGTGCCAGCAGGTACACCGGGGAGCTGTTTTTT
TRBV4-2	TRBD1	NA	TRBJ2-2	CASSATGAGELFF	TGTGCCAGCAGCGCAACAGGGGCCGGGGAGCTGTTTTTT
TRBV4-3	TRBD1	few	TRBJ2-2	CASRPGQGNTGELFF	TGCGCCAGCAGGCCGGGACAGGGGAACACCGGGGAGCTGTTTTTT
TRBV5-1	NA	many	TRBJ1-1	CASSLEGPQRNTEAFF	TGCGCCAGCAGCTTGGAGGGCCCCCAACGGAACACTGAAGCTTTCTTT
TRBV5-1	NA	NA	TRBJ1-3	CASSFVGGRSGNTIYF	TGCGCCAGCAGCTTCGTTGGCGGCCGCTCTGGAAACACCATATATTTT
TRBV15	NA	many	TRBJ1-1	CATRWNTGPYTEAFF	TGTGCCACCAGGTGGAATACAGGACCCTACACTGAAGCTTTCTTT
TRBV7-2	NA	few	TRBJ1-5	CASSLGTAVVGNQPQHF	TGTGCCAGCAGCTTAGGGACAGCTGTTGTAGGAAATCAGCCCCAGCATTTT
TRBV4-1	NA	few	TRBJ1-1	CASSQDNRVGNTEAFF	TGCGCCAGCAGCCAAGATAATAGAGTTGGGAACACTGAAGCTTTCTTT
TRBV29-1	TRBD1	NA	TRBJ1-2	CSVEPRQGYYGYTF	TGCAGCGTTGAGCCTCGACAGGGTTACTATGGCTACACCTTC
TRBV12-3/TRBV12-4	TRBD2	NA	TRBJ2-5	CASSIAGGLETQYF	TGTGCCAGCAGTATAGCGGGGGGGCTTGAGACCCAGTACTTC
TRBV4-3	NA	many	TRBJ1-6	CASSQNRDSPLHF	TGCGCCAGCAGCCAAAACAGGGACTCACCCCTCCACTTT
TRBV6-1	NA	few	TRBJ2-2	CASSENWYITGELFF	TGTGCCAGCAGTGAAAATTGGTATATCACCGGGGAGCTGTTTTTT
TRBV11-2	NA	few	TRBJ1-1	CASSPMGGTTEAFF	TGTGCCAGCAGCCCTATGGGAGGGACCACTGAAGCTTTCTTT